Following are 27 T cell receptor beta chains from one sample sequenced in a study of T cells in Graves' hyperthyroidism and ophthalmopathy. Amplification of TCR beta CDR3 regions used RNA as the template. The TCR CDR3 was amplified in a first-round RT-PCR using the HTBI primer set. TCRdb independently ran MiXCR on the multiplex PCR reads; one entry per CDR3 protein. The sample holds about 520,000 distinct CDR3 sequences, around 22% seen once. The sequencing input was blood. The source is a woman under 40 with Graves' ophthalmopathy.

In its sample, this clonotype was seen many times. The chain employs TRBV6-1 and TRBJ1-2; TRBD1 agrees at 9 bases. CDR3 length equals 16 residues. Germline V gene sequence: CDR1 MNHNS, CDR2 SASEGT. Germline trimming cut 6 bases from V and 4 bases from J; bases unmatched to any gene: 12. CDR3 region: CASRLAGQGPVYGYTF. For the CDR3, the DNA is TGTGCCAGCAGATTGGCCGGACAGGGGCCCGTCTATGGCTACACCTTC.

This clonotype was detected a few times. The gene calls are TRBV7-9 and TRBJ2-5, with D perhaps matching TRBD1 (5 bases). V shed 5 bases and J shed 5 bases, with 15 bases lying between them. The CDR3 totals 14 residues. CDR1 SEHNR and CDR2 FQNEAQ come from the germline V gene (reference sequence). This CDR3 reads CASSPQGWSETQYF. For the CDR3, the DNA is TGTGCCAGCAGCCCCCAGGGTTGGTCGGAGACCCAGTACTTC.

This clonotype came up many times. This chain's CDR3 is CATSIDRLNTEAFF. As DNA, the CDR3 is TGTGCCACCAGCATTGACAGGCTGAACACTGAAGCTTTCTTT. This chain joins TRBV15 and TRBJ1-1, with TRBD1 as a possible D gene (6 bases). This CDR3 is 14 amino acids long. Germline-derived CDR1 and CDR2 are LNHNV and YYDKDF (reference sequence). The V end lost 4 bases, the J end lost 0 bases, and 9 bases lay between the germline ends. The variable domain in full, completed from reference TRBV15 and TRBJ1-1, reads DAMVIQNPRYQVTQFGKPVTLSCSQTLNHNVMYWYQQKSSQAPKLLFHYYDKDFNNEADTPDNFQSRRPNTSFCFLDIRSPGLGDTAMYLCATSIDRLNTEAFFGQGTRLTVV.

This clonotype was observed at least ten times. The chain couples TRBV10-3 to TRBJ1-2; possible D gene TRBD1, 6 bases. The length of the CDR3 is 14 residues. With 10 bases removed from V and 2 bases from J, the gap between germline ends came to 17 bases. The germline V gene has CDR1 ENHRY and CDR2 SYGVKD. The DNA for the CDR3 is TGTGCCACCGAGCCCAGGGGTTCGAACTATGGCTACACCTTC. Translating gives CATEPRGSNYGYTF.

This clonotype occurred many times. This chain connects TRBV6-1 to TRBJ1-2; no clear D. The ends were cut back, 10 bases at V and 8 bases at J, with 20 bases in the middle. The CDR3 is 13 amino acids. Germline loops: CDR1 MNHNS, CDR2 SASEGT. The DNA for the CDR3 is TGTGCCACCTCTCTGACCCTTATGGACGGCTACACCTTC. Amino acid sequence: CATSLTLMDGYTF.

CDR3 sequence (DNA): TGTGCCAGCAGCCCAGGACAGGGTAGGGCGCAGTATTTT. Translated, it gives CASSPGQGRAQYF. The chain carries TRBV11-2 and TRBJ2-3, with TRBD1 matching 8 bases. Trimming cost V 5 bases and J 10 bases; bases outside gene matches: 8. There are 13 residues in the CDR3. CDR1 and CDR2 from the germline V gene are SGHAT and FQNNGV.

This clonotype came up many times. The rearrangement uses TRBV6-5 and TRBJ2-7; 8 bases agree with TRBD2. Germline CDR1 and CDR2: MNHEY and SVGAGI. This CDR3 spans 14 amino acids. J gave up 3 bases and V 6 bases, and 7 bases lay outside the gene matches. The CDR3 sequence: CASSREGIIYEQYF. In DNA form, the CDR3 reads TGTGCCAGCAGCCGGGAGGGCATAATCTACGAGCAGTACTTC.

At least ten counts were recorded for this clonotype. The rearrangement uses TRBV6-1 and TRBJ2-2; 8 positions agree with TRBD2. Germline V CDR1 and CDR2: MNHNS, SASEGT. Trimming cost V 6 bases and J 4 bases; bases outside gene matches: 10. The CDR3 loop spans 16 amino acids. The CDR3 coding sequence is TGTGCCAGCAGCTTCAGCGGGGGACCTGGCACCGGGGAGCTGTTTTTT. Translating it yields CASSFSGGPGTGELFF.

Many counts were recorded for this clonotype. V usage is TRBV6-2 or TRBV6-3 and J usage is TRBJ1-1; no clear D gene. The CDR3 is 15 residues long. Trimming stripped 2 bases from V and 1 base from J, with 11 bases between. Per the germline V gene, CDR1 is MNHEY and CDR2 is SVGEGT. The CDR3 protein is CASSYPRVWNTEAFF. CDR3 coding DNA: TGTGCCAGCAGTTACCCGAGGGTTTGGAACACTGAAGCTTTCTTT.

This rearrangement joins TRBV30 to TRBJ2-7; D perhaps matches TRBD1 (5 bases). This CDR3 is 14 amino acids long. V was trimmed by 0 bases and J by 3 bases, leaving 12 bases between them. Germline V lookup: CDR1 GTSNPN, CDR2 SVGIG (reference sequence). CDR3 bases: TGTGCCTGGAGTGTAGGGCCCAGGGTCTACGAGCAGTACTTC. It translates to CAWSVGPRVYEQYF.

This clonotype was recorded at least ten times. The chain joins TRBV6-2 or TRBV6-3 to TRBJ2-6; D unresolved. The CDR3 contains 16 residues. Trimming removed 7 bases at V and 4 bases at J, with 17 bases between. The germline CDR1 and CDR2 sequences are MNHEY and SVGEGT. The CDR3 sequence is CASNPARTDGANVLTF. The CDR3 DNA sequence: TGTGCCAGCAACCCCGCGAGGACGGACGGGGCCAACGTCCTGACTTTC.

This clonotype was seen repeatedly, ten times or more. This chain joins TRBV6-1 and TRBJ1-2, with 11 bases that match TRBD1. The V gene's germline CDR1 is MNHNS and CDR2 SASEGT. The V and J ends lost 6 bases and 8 bases, in that order; junction bases with no gene match: 14. The CDR3 length is 16 residues. As DNA, the CDR3 is TGTGCCAGCAGGGCGCTTGAAAGGACAGGGGGCGTCGGCTACACCTTC. Translated, it gives CASRALERTGGVGYTF.

This clonotype has at least ten counts. The chain employs TRBV14 and TRBJ2-5; D gene ambiguous. The germline CDR1 and CDR2 sequences are SGHDN and FVKESK. V shed 0 bases and J shed 7 bases, with 6 bases lying between them. CDR3 length: 12 amino acids. The CDR3 DNA is TGTGCCAGCAGCCAAGACATCGGGACCCAGTACTTC. Its protein is CASSQDIGTQYF.

This clonotype was detected many times. The chain is built from TRBV7-2 and TRBJ2-2; 13 positions match TRBD2. CDR1 and CDR2 from the germline V gene are SGHTA and FQGNSA. The CDR3 is 17 residues long. The junction had 6 bases not matched to a gene; V was cut back by 4 bases and J by 4 bases. DNA of the CDR3: TGTGCCAGCAGCTATACTAGCGGGGGGGCCGGCACCGGGGAGCTGTTTTTT. It yields the protein CASSYTSGGAGTGELFF.

This clonotype was found many times. The chain carries TRBV20-1 and TRBJ1-1; D gene uncertain. The V and J ends lost 1 base and 0 bases respectively, with 6 bases between them. The CDR3 loop spans 13 amino acids. Germline CDR1 reads DFQATT; CDR2 reads SNEGSKA (reference sequence). CDR3 region: CSARVQLNTEAFF. The DNA for the CDR3 is TGCAGTGCTAGAGTGCAGTTGAACACTGAAGCTTTCTTT.

This sequence joins TRBV19 and TRBJ2-7, with 9 bases identical to TRBD1. This CDR3 has 15 residues. From germline, CDR1 is LNHDA and CDR2 SQIVND (reference sequence). Unmatched junction bases numbered 10, after V lost 4 bases and J lost 6 bases. The CDR3 protein is CASSTLSGQGREQYF. The CDR3 bases are TGTGCCAGTAGTACTCTCTCGGGACAGGGTCGCGAGCAGTACTTC. The variable domain in full, with the rest retrieved from reference TRBV19 and TRBJ2-7, is DGGITQSPKYLFRKEGQNVTLSCEQNLNHDAMYWYRQDPGQGLRLIYYSQIVNDFQKGDIAEGYSVSREKKESFPLTVTSAQKNPTAFYLCASSTLSGQGREQYFGPGTRLTVT.

The V and J genes are TRBV20-1 and TRBJ2-7; 10 bases align to TRBD1. Germline-derived CDR1 and CDR2 are DFQATT and SNEGSKA (reference sequence). The J segment lost 3 bases and the V segment lost 1 base, leaving 9 bases of the junction unmatched. The CDR3 length is 16 residues. The CDR3 DNA reads as TGCAGTGCTAGAGTCCTTGGGACAGGGGTCAACTACGAGCAGTACTTC. This encodes CSARVLGTGVNYEQYF.

This clonotype was counted many times. The gene calls are TRBV10-3 and TRBJ1-2; no clear D gene. V was trimmed by 0 bases and J by 5 bases, leaving 10 bases between them. CDR1 ENHRY and CDR2 SYGVKD come from the germline V gene. The CDR3 is made up of 14 amino acids. The CDR3 bases are TGTGCCATCAGTGAGTCGACAAAGGTTTATGGCTACACCTTC. This translates into CAISESTKVYGYTF.

The chain uses TRBV15 and TRBJ2-7; 11 nucleotides match TRBD1. Trimming took 4 bases from V and 4 from J; bases not matched to a gene: 6. CDR3 length: 15 amino acids. In germline, CDR1 is LNHNV, CDR2 YYDKDF (reference sequence). The CDR3 DNA reads as TGTGCCACCAGCACTCGGACAGGGGGCTGGTACGAGCAGTACTTC. It specifies CATSTRTGGWYEQYF.

This clonotype was seen ten or more times. The genes are TRBV25-1 and TRBJ1-1, with a possible D match to TRBD1 (5 bases). V lost 1 base, J lost 0 bases, and 9 bases lay in between. The CDR3 covers 15 residues. The germline CDR1 and CDR2 sequences are MGHDK and SYGVNS. The CDR3 region is CASSESGALNTEAFF. The CDR3 DNA reads TGTGCCAGCAGTGAATCCGGGGCTCTGAACACTGAAGCTTTCTTT.

The V gene is TRBV20-1, the J gene TRBJ2-7; 10 positions agree with TRBD1. V trimming: 6 bases; J trimming: 2 bases; junction bases outside the gene matches: 13. Germline CDR1 is DFQATT and CDR2 is SNEGSKA (reference sequence). The CDR3 is 16 amino acids. CDR3 in DNA: TGCAGTGCGGGCCTTGGGACAGGGGAGGAAGCCTACGAGCAGTACTTC. The encoded protein is CSAGLGTGEEAYEQYF.

The V call is TRBV19, the J call TRBJ1-2, with 8 bases that match TRBD1. The CDR3 is 12 residues long. The germline V gene has CDR1 LNHDA and CDR2 SQIVND (reference sequence). The V and J ends lost 4 bases and 6 bases, in that order; junction bases with no gene match: 1. The CDR3 bases are TGTGCCAGTAGTAAGGACAGGGATGGCTACACCTTC. Translated: CASSKDRDGYTF.

This clonotype was detected a few times. The chain has TRBV3-1 and TRBJ2-3; weak D call: TRBD2 (6 bases). Germline loops: CDR1 LGHDT, CDR2 YNNKEL (reference sequence). V was shortened by 4 bases and J by 9 bases, with 17 bases between the two germline ends. The CDR3 totals 14 residues. CDR3 sequence reads: CASSLKGLPGTQYF. The CDR3, as DNA: TGTGCCAGCAGCCTAAAGGGACTGCCAGGCACGCAGTATTTT.

The count of this clonotype is one. The CDR3 protein is CASMRGSYEQYF. For the CDR3, the DNA is TGTGCCAGCATGAGGGGCTCCTACGAGCAGTACTTC. The chain joins TRBV6-2 or TRBV6-3 to TRBJ2-7; D is possibly TRBD1 or TRBD2 (5 bases each). With 7 bases removed from V and 0 bases from J, the gap between germline ends came to 7 bases. The CDR3 has 12 residues. The V gene's germline CDR1 is MNHEY and CDR2 SVGEGT.

The chain employs TRBV28 and TRBJ2-3, with TRBD1 as a possible D gene (5 bases). The length of the CDR3 is 16 residues. The V end was cut by 7 bases, the J end by 0 bases, with 17 bases between. Germline CDR1 and CDR2: MDHEN and SYDVKM. Written as DNA, the CDR3 is TGTGCCAGCAACCTACAGACAGCCGCTAGCACAGATACGCAGTATTTT. Encoded protein: CASNLQTAASTDTQYF.

The rearrangement uses TRBV12-5 and TRBJ2-2, with TRBD1 as a possible D gene (6 bases). Germline CDR1 LGHNT, CDR2 FRNRAP. The ends were cut back, 1 base at V and 0 bases at J, with 15 bases in the middle. This CDR3 has 18 amino acids. CDR3 in DNA: TGTGCTAGTGGTTTGGCCACGTCGGACAGCCCGAACACCGGGGAGCTGTTTTTT. It translates to CASGLATSDSPNTGELFF.

This clonotype was found many times. The chain has TRBV6-5 and TRBJ1-1; D is unresolved. Germline V lookup: CDR1 MNHEY, CDR2 SVGAGI. The CDR3 runs 15 residues. The V end lost 0 bases, the J end lost 6 bases, and 14 bases lay between the germline ends. The DNA for the CDR3 is TGTGCCAGCAGTTACTCGACGGCAGGCAGATCTGAAGCTTTCTTT. This sequence encodes CASSYSTAGRSEAFF.